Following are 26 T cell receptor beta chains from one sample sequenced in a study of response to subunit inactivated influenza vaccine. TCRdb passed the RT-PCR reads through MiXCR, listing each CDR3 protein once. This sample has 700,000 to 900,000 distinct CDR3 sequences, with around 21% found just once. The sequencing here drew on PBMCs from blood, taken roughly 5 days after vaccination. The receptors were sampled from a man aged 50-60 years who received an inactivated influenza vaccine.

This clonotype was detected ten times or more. CDR3 coding DNA: TGTGCCAGCAGCCCCGAGGTACGGGCCTATGGCTACACCTTC. Amino acids: CASSPEVRAYGYTF. The genes are TRBV6-1 and TRBJ1-2; no definite D call. The CDR3 has 14 amino acids. The germline V gene has CDR1 MNHNS and CDR2 SASEGT. Trimming shortened V by 6 bases and J by 4 bases, and 15 bases separated the two germline ends.

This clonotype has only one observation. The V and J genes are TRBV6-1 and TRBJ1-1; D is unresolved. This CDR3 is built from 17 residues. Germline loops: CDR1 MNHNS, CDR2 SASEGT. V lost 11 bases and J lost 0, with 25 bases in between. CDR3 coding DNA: TGTGCCTGCAAATCAGCAGCCAAAAAGTCCGTGAACACTGAAGCTTTCTTT. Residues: CACKSAAKKSVNTEAFF.

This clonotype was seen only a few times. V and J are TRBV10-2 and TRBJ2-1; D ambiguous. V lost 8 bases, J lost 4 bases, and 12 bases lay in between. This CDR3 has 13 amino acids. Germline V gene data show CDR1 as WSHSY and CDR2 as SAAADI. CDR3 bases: TGCGCCAGCGGGTATGACGGGTACAATGAGCAGTTCTTC. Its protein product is CASGYDGYNEQFF.

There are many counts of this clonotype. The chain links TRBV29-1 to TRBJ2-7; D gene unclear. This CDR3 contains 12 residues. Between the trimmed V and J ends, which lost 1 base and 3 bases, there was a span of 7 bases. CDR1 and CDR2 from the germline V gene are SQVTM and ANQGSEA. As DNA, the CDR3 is TGCAGCGTTGAAGGAACTTACTACGAGCAGTACTTC. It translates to CSVEGTYYEQYF.

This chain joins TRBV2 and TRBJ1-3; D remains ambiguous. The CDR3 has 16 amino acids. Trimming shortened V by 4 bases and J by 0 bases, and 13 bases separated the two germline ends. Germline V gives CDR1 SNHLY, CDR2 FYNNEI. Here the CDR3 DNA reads TGTGCCAGCAGTGGGCTACAGAGATTCTCTGGAAACACCATATATTTT. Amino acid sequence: CASSGLQRFSGNTIYF.

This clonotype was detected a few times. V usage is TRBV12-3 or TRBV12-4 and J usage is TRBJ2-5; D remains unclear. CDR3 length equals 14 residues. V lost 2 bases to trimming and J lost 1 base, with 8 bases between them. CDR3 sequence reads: CASSLQQVQETQYF. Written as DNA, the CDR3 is TGTGCCAGCAGTTTACAGCAGGTCCAAGAGACCCAGTACTTC.

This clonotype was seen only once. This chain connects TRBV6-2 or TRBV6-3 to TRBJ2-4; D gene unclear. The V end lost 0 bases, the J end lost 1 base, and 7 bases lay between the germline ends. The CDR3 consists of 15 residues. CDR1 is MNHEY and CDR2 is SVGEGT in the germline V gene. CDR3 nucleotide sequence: TGTGCCAGCAGTTACTCGATGGAGGCCAAAAACATTCAGTACTTC. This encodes CASSYSMEAKNIQYF.

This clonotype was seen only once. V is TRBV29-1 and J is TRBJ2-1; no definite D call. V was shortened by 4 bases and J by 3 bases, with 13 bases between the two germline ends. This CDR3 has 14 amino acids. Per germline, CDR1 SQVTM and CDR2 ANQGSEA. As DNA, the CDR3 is TGCAGCGTTGGTAAACAGTCAAACTACAATGAGCAGTTCTTC. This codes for CSVGKQSNYNEQFF.

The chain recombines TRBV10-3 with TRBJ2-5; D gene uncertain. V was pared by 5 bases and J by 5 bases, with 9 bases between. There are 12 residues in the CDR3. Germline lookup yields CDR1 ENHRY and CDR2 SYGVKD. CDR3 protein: CAISLDSETQYF. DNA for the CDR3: TGTGCCATCAGTCTAGACTCCGAGACCCAGTACTTC.

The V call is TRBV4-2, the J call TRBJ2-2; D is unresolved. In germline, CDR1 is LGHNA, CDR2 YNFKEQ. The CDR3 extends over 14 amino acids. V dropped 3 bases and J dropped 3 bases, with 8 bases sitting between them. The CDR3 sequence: CASSQAAHTGELFF. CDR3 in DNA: TGTGCCAGCAGCCAGGCCGCCCACACCGGGGAGCTGTTTTTT.

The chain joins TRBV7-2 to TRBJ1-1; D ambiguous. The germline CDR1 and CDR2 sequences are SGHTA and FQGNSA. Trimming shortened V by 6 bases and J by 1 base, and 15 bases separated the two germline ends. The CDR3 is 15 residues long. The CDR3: CASSPQPAPNTEAFF. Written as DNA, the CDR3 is TGTGCCAGCAGTCCCCAGCCGGCACCGAACACTGAAGCTTTCTTT.

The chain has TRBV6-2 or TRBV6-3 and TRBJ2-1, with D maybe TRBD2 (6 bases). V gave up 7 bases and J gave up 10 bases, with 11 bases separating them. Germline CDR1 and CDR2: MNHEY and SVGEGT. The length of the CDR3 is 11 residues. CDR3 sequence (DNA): TGTGCCAGCATCCAAGGAGGGGAGCAGTTCTTC. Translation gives CASIQGGEQFF.

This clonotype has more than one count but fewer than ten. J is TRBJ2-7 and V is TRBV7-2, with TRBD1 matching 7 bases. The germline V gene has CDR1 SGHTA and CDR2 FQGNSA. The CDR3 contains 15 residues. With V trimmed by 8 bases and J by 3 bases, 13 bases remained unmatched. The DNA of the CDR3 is TGTGCCAGCGGAGACTCAGGGGGTCCCAGCTACGAGCAGTACTTC. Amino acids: CASGDSGGPSYEQYF.

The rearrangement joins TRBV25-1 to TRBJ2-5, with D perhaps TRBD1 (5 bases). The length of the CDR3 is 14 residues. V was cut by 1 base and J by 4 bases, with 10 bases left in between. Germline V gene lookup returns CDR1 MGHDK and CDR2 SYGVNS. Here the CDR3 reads CASSEFGQRETQYF. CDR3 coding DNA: TGTGCCAGCAGTGAATTTGGACAACGAGAGACCCAGTACTTC.

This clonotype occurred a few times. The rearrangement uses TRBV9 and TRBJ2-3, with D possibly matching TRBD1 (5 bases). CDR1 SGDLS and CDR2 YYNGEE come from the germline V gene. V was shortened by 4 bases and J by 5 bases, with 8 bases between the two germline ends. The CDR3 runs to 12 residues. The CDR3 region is CASSSTEDTQYF. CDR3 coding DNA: TGTGCCAGCAGCTCGACAGAAGATACGCAGTATTTT.

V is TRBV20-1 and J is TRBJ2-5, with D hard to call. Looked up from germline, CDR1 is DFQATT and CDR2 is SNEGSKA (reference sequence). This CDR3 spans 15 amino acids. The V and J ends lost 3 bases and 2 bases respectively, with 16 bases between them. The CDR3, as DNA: TGCAGTGCTAGTTATTGGGGTGGAAGTCAAGAGACCCAGTACTTC. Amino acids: CSASYWGGSQETQYF.

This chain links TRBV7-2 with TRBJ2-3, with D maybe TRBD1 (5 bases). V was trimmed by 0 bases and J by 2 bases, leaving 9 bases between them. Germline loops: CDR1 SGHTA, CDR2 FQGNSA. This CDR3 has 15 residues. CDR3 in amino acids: CASSLAQGTTDTQYF. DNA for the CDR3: TGTGCCAGCAGCTTAGCTCAGGGAACCACAGATACGCAGTATTTT.

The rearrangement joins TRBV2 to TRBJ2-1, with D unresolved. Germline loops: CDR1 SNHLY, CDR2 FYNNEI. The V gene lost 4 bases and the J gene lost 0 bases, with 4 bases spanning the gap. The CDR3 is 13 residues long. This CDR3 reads CASSAGSYNEQFF. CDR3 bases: TGTGCCAGCAGTGCGGGCTCCTACAATGAGCAGTTCTTC.

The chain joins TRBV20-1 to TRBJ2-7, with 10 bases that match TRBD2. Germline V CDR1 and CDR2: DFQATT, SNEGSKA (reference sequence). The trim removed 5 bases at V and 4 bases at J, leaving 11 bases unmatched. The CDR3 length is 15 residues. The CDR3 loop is CSARGASGSMYEQYF. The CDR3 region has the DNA TGCAGTGCTCGAGGGGCTAGCGGGAGTATGTACGAGCAGTACTTC.

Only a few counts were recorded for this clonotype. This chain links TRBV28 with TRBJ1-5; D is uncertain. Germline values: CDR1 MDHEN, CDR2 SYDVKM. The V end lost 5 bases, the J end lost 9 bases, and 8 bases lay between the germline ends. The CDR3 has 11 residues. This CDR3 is CASSLLGPQHF. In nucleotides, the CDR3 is TGTGCCAGCAGTCTCTTGGGGCCCCAGCATTTT.

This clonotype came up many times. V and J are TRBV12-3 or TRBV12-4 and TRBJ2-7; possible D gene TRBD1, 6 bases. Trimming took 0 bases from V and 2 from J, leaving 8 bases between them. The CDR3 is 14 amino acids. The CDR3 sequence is CASSLARGTYEQYF. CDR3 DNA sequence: TGTGCCAGCAGTTTAGCGAGGGGGACCTACGAGCAGTACTTC.

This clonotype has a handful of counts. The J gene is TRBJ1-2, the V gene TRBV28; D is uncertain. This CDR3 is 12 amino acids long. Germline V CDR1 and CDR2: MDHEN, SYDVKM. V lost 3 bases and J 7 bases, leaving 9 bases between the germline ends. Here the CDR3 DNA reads TGTGCCAGCAGTTTTGATTGGCGTGGCTACACCTTC. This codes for CASSFDWRGYTF.

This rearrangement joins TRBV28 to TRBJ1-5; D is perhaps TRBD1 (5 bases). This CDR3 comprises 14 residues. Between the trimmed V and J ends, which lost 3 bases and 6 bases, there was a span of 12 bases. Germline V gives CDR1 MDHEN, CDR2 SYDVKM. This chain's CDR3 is CASSLQAGGQPQHF. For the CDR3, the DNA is TGTGCCAGCAGTTTGCAGGCCGGGGGTCAGCCCCAGCATTTT.

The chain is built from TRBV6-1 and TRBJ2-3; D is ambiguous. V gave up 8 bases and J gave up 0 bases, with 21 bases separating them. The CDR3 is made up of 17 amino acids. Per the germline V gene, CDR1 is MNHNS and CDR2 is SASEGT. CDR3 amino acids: CASSTFWTDPSTDTQYF. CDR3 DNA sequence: TGTGCCAGCTCGACCTTCTGGACCGACCCTAGCACAGATACGCAGTATTTT.

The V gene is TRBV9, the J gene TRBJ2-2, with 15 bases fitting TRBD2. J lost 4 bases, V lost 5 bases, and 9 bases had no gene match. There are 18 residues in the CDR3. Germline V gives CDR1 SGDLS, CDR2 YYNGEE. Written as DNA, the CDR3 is TGTGCCAGCAGGAGGGGACTAGCGGGGGGTCGGAGCACCGGGGAGCTGTTTTTT. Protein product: CASRRGLAGGRSTGELFF.

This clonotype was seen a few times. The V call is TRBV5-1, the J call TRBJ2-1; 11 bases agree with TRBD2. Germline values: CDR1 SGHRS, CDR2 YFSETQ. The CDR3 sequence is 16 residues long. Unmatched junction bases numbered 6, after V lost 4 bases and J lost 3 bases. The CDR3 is CASSPQTSGVYNEQFF. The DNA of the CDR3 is TGCGCCAGCAGCCCCCAGACTAGCGGGGTCTACAATGAGCAGTTCTTC. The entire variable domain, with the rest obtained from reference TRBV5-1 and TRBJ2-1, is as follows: KAGVTQTPRYLIKTRGQQVTLSCSPISGHRSVSWYQQTPGQGLQFLFEYFSETQRNKGNFPGRFSGRQFSNSRSEMNVSTLELGDSALYLCASSPQTSGVYNEQFFGPGTRLTVL.